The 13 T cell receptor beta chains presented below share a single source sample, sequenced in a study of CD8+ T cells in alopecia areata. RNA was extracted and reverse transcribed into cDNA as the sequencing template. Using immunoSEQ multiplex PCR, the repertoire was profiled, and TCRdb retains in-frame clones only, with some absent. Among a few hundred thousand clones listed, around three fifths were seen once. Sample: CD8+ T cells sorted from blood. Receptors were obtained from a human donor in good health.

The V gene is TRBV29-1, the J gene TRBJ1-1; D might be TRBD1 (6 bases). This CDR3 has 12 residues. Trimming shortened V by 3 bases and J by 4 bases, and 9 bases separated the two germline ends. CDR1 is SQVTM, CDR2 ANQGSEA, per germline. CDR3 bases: TGCAGCGTTGAGGCCAGGGGCACTGAAGCTTTCTTT. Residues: CSVEARGTEAFF. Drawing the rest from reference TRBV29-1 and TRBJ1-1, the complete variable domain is SAVISQKPSRDICQRGTSLTIQCQVDSQVTMMFWYRQQPGQSLTLIATANQGSEATYESGFVIDKFPISRPNLTFSTLTVSNMSPEDSSIYLCSVEARGTEAFFGQGTRLTVV.

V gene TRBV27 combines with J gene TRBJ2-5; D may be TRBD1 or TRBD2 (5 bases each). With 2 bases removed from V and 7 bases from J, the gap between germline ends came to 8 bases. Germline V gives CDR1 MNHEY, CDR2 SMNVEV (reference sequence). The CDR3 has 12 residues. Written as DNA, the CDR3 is TGTGCCAGCAGTTTAACGGGGACGACCCAGTACTTC. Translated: CASSLTGTTQYF.

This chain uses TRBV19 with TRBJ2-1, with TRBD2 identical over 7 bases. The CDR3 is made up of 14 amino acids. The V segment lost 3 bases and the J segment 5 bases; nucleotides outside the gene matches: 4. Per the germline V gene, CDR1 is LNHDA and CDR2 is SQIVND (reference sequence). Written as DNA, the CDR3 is TGTGCCAGTAGTATTTGGGGGGGAAACAATGAGCAGTTCTTC. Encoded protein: CASSIWGGNNEQFF.

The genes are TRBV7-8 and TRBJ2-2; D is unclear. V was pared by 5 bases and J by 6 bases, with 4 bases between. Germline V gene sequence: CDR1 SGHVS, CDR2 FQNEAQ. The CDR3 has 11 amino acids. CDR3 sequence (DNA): TGTGCCAGCAGCCCCCCCGGGGAGCTGTTTTTT. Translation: CASSPPGELFF.

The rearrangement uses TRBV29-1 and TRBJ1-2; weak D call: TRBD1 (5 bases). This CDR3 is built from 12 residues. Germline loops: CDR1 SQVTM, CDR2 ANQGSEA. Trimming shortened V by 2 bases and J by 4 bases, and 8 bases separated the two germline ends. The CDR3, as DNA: TGCAGCGTTGAACAGGGCATCTATGGCTACACCTTC. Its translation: CSVEQGIYGYTF.

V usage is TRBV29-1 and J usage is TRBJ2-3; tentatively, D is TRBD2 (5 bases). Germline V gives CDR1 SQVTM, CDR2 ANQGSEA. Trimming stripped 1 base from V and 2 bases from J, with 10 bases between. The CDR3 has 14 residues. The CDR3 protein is CSVEGMRVTDTQYF. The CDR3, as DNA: TGCAGCGTTGAAGGCATGCGGGTCACAGATACGCAGTATTTT.

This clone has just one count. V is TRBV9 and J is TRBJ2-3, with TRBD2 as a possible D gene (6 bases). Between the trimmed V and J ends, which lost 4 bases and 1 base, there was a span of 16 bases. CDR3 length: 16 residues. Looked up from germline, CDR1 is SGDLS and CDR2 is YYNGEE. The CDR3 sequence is CASSPRTIRGTDTQYF. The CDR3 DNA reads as TGTGCCAGCAGCCCCCGGACTATACGGGGCACAGATACGCAGTATTTT.

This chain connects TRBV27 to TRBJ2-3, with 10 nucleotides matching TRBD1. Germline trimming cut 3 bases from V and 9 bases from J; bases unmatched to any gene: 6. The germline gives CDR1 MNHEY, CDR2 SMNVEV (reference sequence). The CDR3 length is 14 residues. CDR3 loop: CASSFRTGGYTQYF. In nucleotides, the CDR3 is TGTGCCAGCAGTTTCCGGACAGGGGGTTACACGCAGTATTTT.

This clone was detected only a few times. The CDR3 protein is CASSPSGPRETQYF. CDR3 coding DNA: TGCGCCAGCAGCCCCTCGGGCCCCCGAGAGACCCAGTACTTC. The chain joins TRBV4-1 to TRBJ2-5; D remains unclear. This CDR3 is 14 amino acids long. V lost 4 bases, J lost 4 bases, and 13 bases lay in between. The germline gives CDR1 MGHRA, CDR2 YSYEKL.

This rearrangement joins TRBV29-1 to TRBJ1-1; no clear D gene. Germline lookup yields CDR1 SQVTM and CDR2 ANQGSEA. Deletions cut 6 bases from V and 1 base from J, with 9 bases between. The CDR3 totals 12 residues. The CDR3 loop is CSVAWGNTEAFF. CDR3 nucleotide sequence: TGCAGCGTGGCTTGGGGGAACACTGAAGCTTTCTTT.

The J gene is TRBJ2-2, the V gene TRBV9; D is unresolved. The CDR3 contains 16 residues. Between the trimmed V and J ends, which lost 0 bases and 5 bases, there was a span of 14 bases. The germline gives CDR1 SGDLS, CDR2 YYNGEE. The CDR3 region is CASSVGPRTQTGELFF. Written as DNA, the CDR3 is TGTGCCAGCAGCGTAGGTCCACGCACCCAAACCGGGGAGCTGTTTTTT.

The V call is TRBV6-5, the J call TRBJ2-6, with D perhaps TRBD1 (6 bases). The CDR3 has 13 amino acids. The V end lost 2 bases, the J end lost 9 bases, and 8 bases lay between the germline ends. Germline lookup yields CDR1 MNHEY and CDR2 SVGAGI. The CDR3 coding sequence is TGTGCCAGCAGTTACGACAGGTACAACGTCCTGACTTTC. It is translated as CASSYDRYNVLTF.

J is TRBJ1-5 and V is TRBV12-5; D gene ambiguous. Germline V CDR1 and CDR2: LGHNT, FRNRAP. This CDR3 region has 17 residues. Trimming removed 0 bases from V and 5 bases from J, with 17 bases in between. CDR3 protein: CASGLVPFGAEDQPQHF. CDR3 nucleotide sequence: TGTGCTAGTGGTTTGGTACCCTTCGGAGCAGAAGATCAGCCCCAGCATTTT.